Below are 18 T cell receptor beta chains sequenced from a single sample in a study of response to subunit inactivated influenza vaccine. TCRdb re-called the RT-PCR reads with MiXCR, one entry per CDR3 protein. The sample lists roughly 700,000 distinct CDR3 sequences, around 14% seen once, with 5.5% to 7% in the top ten. The material was PBMCs from blood, obtained 14 to 15 days before vaccination. All receptors derive from a man aged 50 or older who received an inactivated influenza vaccine.

The chain links TRBV21-1 to TRBJ2-1; TRBD1, the table's D call, was not compared with the DNA. TRBV21-1 is reported as a pseudogene. The CDR3 loop spans 14 amino acids. CDR3 DNA: TGTGCCAGCAGCAAAGTGGGCGGGTTCAATGAGCAGTTCTTC. Its protein is CASSKVGGFNEQFF.

The chain couples TRBV5-1 to TRBJ2-7; D possibly matches TRBD1 or TRBD2 (5 bases each). Trimming removed 4 bases from V and 0 bases from J, with 17 bases in between. The length of the CDR3 is 16 residues. In germline, CDR1 is SGHRS, CDR2 YFSETQ. This CDR3 is CASSITGTSSSYEQYF. In nucleotides, the CDR3 is TGCGCCAGCAGCATAACCGGGACGTCGAGCTCCTACGAGCAGTACTTC. The full variable domain, in which reference TRBV5-1 and TRBJ2-7 provide the parts outside the CDR3, is KAGVTQTPRYLIKTRGQQVTLSCSPISGHRSVSWYQQTPGQGLQFLFEYFSETQRNKGNFPGRFSGRQFSNSRSEMNVSTLELGDSALYLCASSITGTSSSYEQYFGPGTRLTVT.

The rearrangement links TRBV6-1 to TRBJ2-7; 10 bases align to TRBD1. Germline loops: CDR1 MNHNS, CDR2 SASEGT. Trimming cost V 5 bases and J 3 bases; bases outside gene matches: 7. The length of the CDR3 is 15 residues. The CDR3 reads CASSKPTGGYYEQYF. The CDR3 region has the DNA TGTGCCAGCAGTAAACCGACAGGGGGCTACTACGAGCAGTACTTC.

The chain uses TRBV5-6 and TRBJ2-7; no reliable D call. Germline V lookup: CDR1 SGHDT, CDR2 YYEEEE. V was trimmed by 3 bases and J by 2 bases, leaving 12 bases between them. The CDR3 runs 14 residues. CDR3 protein: CASSWAVGAYEQYF. The CDR3, as DNA: TGTGCCAGCAGCTGGGCAGTTGGAGCCTACGAGCAGTACTTC.

This clonotype has just a few counts. The chain combines TRBV24-1 with TRBJ2-1; 10 nucleotides match TRBD2. The CDR3 is 15 residues long. Germline-derived CDR1 and CDR2 are KGHDR and SFDVKD. V was pared by 2 bases and J by 15 bases, with 12 bases of the junction left unmatched. Here the CDR3 DNA reads TGTGCCACCAGTGATTCAAGGACTAGCGGTGGGATGGGGTTCTTC. Translated, it gives CATSDSRTSGGMGFF.

This clonotype was counted between two and nine times. The chain carries TRBV2 and TRBJ1-1, with D unresolved. V lost 4 bases to trimming and J lost 3 bases, with 9 bases between them. CDR3 length: 13 amino acids. CDR1 SNHLY and CDR2 FYNNEI come from the germline V gene. The CDR3 is CASSVRGDTEAFF. The DNA of the CDR3 is TGTGCCAGCAGTGTTCGCGGGGACACTGAAGCTTTCTTT. The full variable domain, in which reference TRBV2 and TRBJ1-1 provide the parts outside the CDR3, is EPEVTQTPSHQVTQMGQEVILRCVPISNHLYFYWYRQILGQKVEFLVSFYNNEISEKSEIFDDQFSVERPDGSNFTLKIRSTKLEDSAMYFCASSVRGDTEAFFGQGTRLTVV.

The chain couples TRBV29-1 to TRBJ2-3, with a tentative D call TRBD2 (6 bases). Trimming took off 3 bases at V and 2 bases at J, with 18 bases between the two ends. Per the germline V gene, CDR1 is SQVTM and CDR2 is ANQGSEA. This CDR3 comprises 16 residues. The CDR3 sequence is CSVEMGGAGDTDTQYF. CDR3 nucleotides: TGCAGCGTTGAGATGGGGGGAGCAGGAGACACAGATACGCAGTATTTT.

The genes are TRBV15 and TRBJ2-5; D perhaps matches TRBD2 (5 bases). There are 14 residues in the CDR3. The germline V gene has CDR1 LNHNV and CDR2 YYDKDF (reference sequence). V dropped 0 bases and J dropped 5 bases, with 10 bases sitting between them. The CDR3 region is CATSRERARETQYF. The CDR3 region has the DNA TGTGCCACCAGCAGAGAGAGGGCGCGGGAGACCCAGTACTTC.

J is TRBJ1-2 and V is TRBV2; 8 bases are a match to TRBD1. V shed 4 bases, J shed 8 bases, and the junction held 9 bases outside the gene matches. Germline loops: CDR1 SNHLY, CDR2 FYNNEI. This CDR3 is built from 14 residues. CDR3 region: CASSGTGTLGGYTF. CDR3 bases: TGTGCCAGCAGTGGGACAGGGACCCTAGGAGGCTACACCTTC.

This clonotype was picked up a small number of times. For the CDR3, the DNA is TGCGCCAGCAGCCAAGAGGGACAGGGGTTATATTCCGGGGAGCTGTTTTTT. It yields the protein CASSQEGQGLYSGELFF. V gene TRBV4-1 combines with J gene TRBJ2-2; 10 bases align to TRBD1. CDR3 length: 17 residues. Germline values: CDR1 MGHRA, CDR2 YSYEKL. Trimming at V came to 0 bases and at J to 6 bases, leaving 7 bases not matched to a gene.

Many counts were recorded for this clonotype. The chain carries TRBV18 and TRBJ2-5; D remains ambiguous. V was cut by 1 base and J by 5 bases, with 8 bases left in between. CDR3 length equals 13 residues. Germline loops: CDR1 KGHSH, CDR2 LQKENI. CDR3 sequence: CASSPQGWETQYF. The CDR3 DNA is TGTGCCAGCTCACCACAGGGTTGGGAGACCCAGTACTTC.

This clonotype has only a few counts. The CDR3, as DNA: TGTGCCAGCAGTTTTATACAGGGGACTGGGGCCAACGTCCTGACTTTC. Translation: CASSFIQGTGANVLTF. This chain joins TRBV28 and TRBJ2-6; 7 positions match TRBD1. Losses at the gene ends were 3 bases for V and 2 bases for J; bases not matched to a gene: 4. CDR1 is MDHEN and CDR2 is SYDVKM in the germline V gene. This CDR3 spans 16 amino acids.

The rearrangement links TRBV5-8 to TRBJ1-1; a possible D gene is TRBD1 (5 bases). V shed 1 base and J shed 4 bases, with 11 bases lying between them. The CDR3 consists of 14 residues. Germline CDR1 and CDR2: SGHTS and YDEGEE. The CDR3 sequence is CASSLIVDITEAFF. DNA for the CDR3: TGTGCCAGCAGCTTGATCGTGGACATCACTGAAGCTTTCTTT. The full variable domain, its missing parts supplied by reference TRBV5-8 and TRBJ1-1, is EAGVTQSPTHLIKTRGQQATLRCSPISGHTSVYWYQQALGLGLQFLLWYDEGEERNRGNFPPRFSGRQFPNYSSELNVNALELEDSALYLCASSLIVDITEAFFGQGTRLTVV.

This clonotype was found a few times. The chain combines TRBV20-1 with TRBJ2-3, with D maybe TRBD2 (5 bases). The V gene's germline CDR1 is DFQATT and CDR2 SNEGSKA (reference sequence). The ends were cut back, 4 bases at V and 5 bases at J, with 22 bases in the middle. The CDR3 totals 16 residues. The CDR3: CSAISRVVLTKDTQYF. CDR3 nucleotide sequence: TGCAGTGCTATCTCGAGGGTTGTCCTAACAAAAGATACGCAGTATTTT.

In its sample, this clonotype was seen a few times. CDR3 in DNA: TGCGCCAGCAGCTTGGCGTTTGGACAGCAAGCTTTCTTT. This translates into CASSLAFGQQAFF. The chain employs TRBV5-1 and TRBJ1-1; perhaps TRBD1 as D (6 bases). This CDR3 has 13 residues. V lost 0 bases to trimming and J lost 9 bases, with 12 bases between them. The germline V gene has CDR1 SGHRS and CDR2 YFSETQ.

The rearrangement joins TRBV7-3 to TRBJ2-7, with unresolved D. This CDR3 comprises 15 residues. Trimming stripped 6 bases from V and 2 bases from J, with 17 bases between. Germline CDR1 SGHTA, CDR2 FQGTGA. CDR3 amino acids: CASRSSSNGPYEQYF. The CDR3 region has the DNA TGTGCCAGCAGGTCATCTAGTAATGGCCCCTACGAGCAGTACTTC.

This clonotype occurred many times. The gene calls are TRBV7-9 and TRBJ2-2, with D possibly called TRBD1 or TRBD2 (6 bases each). The germline V gene encodes CDR1 SEHNR and CDR2 FQNEAQ (reference sequence). Trimming took off 3 bases at V and 3 bases at J, with 11 bases between the two ends. This CDR3 spans 15 amino acids. CDR3 amino acids: CASSFPGADTGELFF. The CDR3 coding sequence is TGTGCCAGCAGCTTTCCGGGGGCCGACACCGGGGAGCTGTTTTTT.

The chain couples TRBV5-1 to TRBJ2-4; 7 nucleotides align to TRBD2. Germline V gene data show CDR1 as SGHRS and CDR2 as YFSETQ. V shed 0 bases, J shed 6 bases, and the junction held 12 bases outside the gene matches. The CDR3 totals 17 residues. The CDR3 spells CASSLERRGSSGNIQYF. CDR3 sequence (DNA): TGCGCCAGCAGCTTGGAACGCCGCGGGAGTTCTGGAAACATTCAGTACTTC.